The 19 T cell receptor beta chains given below trace back to one sample, sequenced in a study of early T cells in non-severe SARS-CoV-2 infection. A single record per CDR3 protein comes from TCRdb applying MiXCR to the 5' RACE reads. The data show about 98,000 distinct CDR3 sequences, 9.5% to 11% seen once. Sequenced: whole blood. These receptors all come from an adult who was a healthcare worker with PCR-confirmed SARS-CoV-2 infection or an uninfected control (not recorded which).

The chain has TRBV10-3 and TRBJ2-7; D remains unclear. Trimming stripped 6 bases from V and 7 bases from J, with 19 bases between. CDR1 and CDR2 (germline): ENHRY, SYGVKD. CDR3 length: 14 amino acids. The CDR3 region is CAISTRTIPEEQYF. CDR3 nucleotide sequence: TGTGCCATCAGCACCCGGACCATCCCGGAGGAGCAGTACTTC.

This clonotype was recorded at least ten times. This CDR3 is CASSWNDDTQYF. In nucleotides, the CDR3 is TGTGCCAGCAGCTGGAATGACGATACGCAGTATTTT. The rearrangement joins TRBV7-2 to TRBJ2-3; D gene unclear. Germline V CDR1 and CDR2: SGHTA, FQGNSA. The germline V and J ends were trimmed by 4 bases and 6 bases, with 8 bases remaining between them. The CDR3 runs 12 residues.

At least ten counts were recorded for this clonotype. The chain couples TRBV21-1 to TRBJ1-2. TRBV21-1 is recorded as a pseudogene. CDR3 size: 17 residues. This chain's CDR3 is CASSKDLETLANYGYTF. The CDR3 region has the DNA TGTGCCAGCAGCAAAGATCTGGAGACACTTGCTAACTATGGCTACACCTTC.

This clonotype was found many times. The rearrangement uses TRBV2 and TRBJ2-1, with D perhaps matching TRBD1 (6 bases). V was trimmed by 7 bases and J by 0 bases, leaving 13 bases between them. Germline CDR1 is SNHLY and CDR2 is FYNNEI. CDR3 length: 15 residues. CDR3 sequence (DNA): TGTGCCAGCATTCCAGACAGGAGCTCCTACAATGAGCAGTTCTTC. Its protein product is CASIPDRSSYNEQFF.

This chain links TRBV30 with TRBJ1-1; no firm D call. The CDR3 has 14 residues. From germline, CDR1 is GTSNPN and CDR2 SVGIG (reference sequence). Deletions cut 2 bases from V and 1 base from J, with 11 bases between. The CDR3, as DNA: TGTGCCTGGAGTTCCCGACTGGAGAACACTGAAGCTTTCTTT. Translated, it gives CAWSSRLENTEAFF.

This clonotype appeared a few times. This rearrangement joins TRBV25-1 to TRBJ2-7; a possible D gene is TRBD2 (5 bases). Germline CDR1 reads MGHDK; CDR2 reads SYGVNS. The V and J ends lost 1 base and 0 bases respectively, with 10 bases between them. CDR3 length: 15 amino acids. CDR3 loop: CASSEWESLSYEQYF. The CDR3 DNA sequence: TGTGCCAGCAGTGAATGGGAGAGTCTCTCCTACGAGCAGTACTTC.

This clonotype turned up a few times. This sequence joins TRBV20-1 and TRBJ2-3; 8 bases map to TRBD2. The CDR3 has 16 residues. Germline values: CDR1 DFQATT, CDR2 SNEGSKA (reference sequence). The trim removed 5 bases at V and 5 bases at J, leaving 15 bases unmatched. CDR3: CSALSAGRALIDTQYF. Here the CDR3 DNA reads TGCAGTGCTCTCTCGGCCGGGAGGGCCCTTATAGATACGCAGTATTTT.

The chain uses TRBV27 and TRBJ1-6, with a tentative D call TRBD1 (6 bases). The CDR3 runs to 14 residues. Between the trimmed V and J ends, which lost 4 bases and 11 bases, there was a span of 15 bases. CDR1 MNHEY and CDR2 SMNVEV come from the germline V gene (reference sequence). CDR3 region: CASSSKYRDPPLHF. CDR3 nucleotides: TGTGCCAGCAGTTCCAAATACAGGGATCCACCCCTCCACTTT.

This clonotype was found many times. The gene calls are TRBV19 and TRBJ1-2; D gene uncertain. The germline CDR1 and CDR2 sequences are LNHDA and SQIVND (reference sequence). The CDR3 totals 15 residues. V was shortened by 1 base and J by 4 bases, with 13 bases between the two germline ends. The CDR3 DNA is TGTGCCAGTAGTATAGGCGATCGACAAGTCTATGGCTACACCTTC. Amino acid sequence: CASSIGDRQVYGYTF.

The rearrangement uses TRBV28 and TRBJ2-2; 8 bases are a match to TRBD1. There are 16 residues in the CDR3. Per germline, CDR1 MDHEN and CDR2 SYDVKM. V shed 4 bases, J shed 7 bases, and the junction held 11 bases outside the gene matches. The CDR3 nucleotides are TGTGCCAGCAGTTCCGGACAGGGAAGTTACCACGGGGAGCTGTTTTTT. Translated, it gives CASSSGQGSYHGELFF.

Notes on this clonotype: This may stem from a read error, because a much larger clone lies one nucleotide away. The conserved phenylalanine or tryptophan normally closing the CDR3 is absent here, so this likely arose from a read error. The chain has TRBV27 and TRBJ2-4, with D possibly matching TRBD1 (5 bases). The CDR3 consists of 13 residues. CDR1 and CDR2 (germline): MNHEY, SMNVEV (reference sequence). V lost 5 bases to trimming and J lost 10 bases, with 15 bases between them. As DNA, the CDR3 is TGTGCCAGCAGTATAACTTTGCAGGGAATTCAGTACCTC. Translating gives CASSITLQGIQYL.

Only a few counts were recorded for this clonotype. This sequence joins TRBV5-1 and TRBJ2-3; the match to TRBD2 covers 7 bases. This CDR3 region has 15 residues. Germline CDR1 and CDR2: SGHRS and YFSETQ. V lost 2 bases and J lost 5; bases outside the gene matches: 8. The CDR3 here is CASSFKRDHRDTQYF. Here the CDR3 DNA reads TGCGCCAGCAGCTTCAAGCGGGACCATAGAGATACGCAGTATTTT.

This clonotype was counted many times. The chain couples TRBV5-5 to TRBJ1-1, with D possibly TRBD1 on 5 matching bases. V lost 1 base to trimming and J lost 6 bases, with 10 bases between them. Germline V gene sequence: CDR1 SGHKS, CDR2 YYEKEE (reference sequence). The CDR3 runs 13 residues. The CDR3 loop is CASSLRGEPEAFF. The CDR3 DNA reads as TGTGCCAGCAGCTTGCGGGGGGAACCTGAAGCTTTCTTT.

This clonotype has a count of ten or more. The chain couples TRBV30 to TRBJ1-1; D call uncertain. V was trimmed by 1 base and J by 10 bases, leaving 7 bases between them. The length of the CDR3 is 10 residues. Germline CDR1 and CDR2: GTSNPN and SVGIG (reference sequence). The CDR3 DNA is TGTGCCTGGAGTGGTGACGGAGCTTTCTTT. As protein: CAWSGDGAFF.

This clonotype has just a few counts. DNA for the CDR3: TGCAGTGCTAGTAGGCTAGCGGGGGGCCCCCAAGAGACCCAGTACTTC. Its protein product is CSASRLAGGPQETQYF. J is TRBJ2-5 and V is TRBV20-1, with TRBD2 matching over 11 bases. The CDR3 length is 16 residues. Germline loops: CDR1 DFQATT, CDR2 SNEGSKA (reference sequence). The V gene end was trimmed by 3 bases and the J gene end by 1 base; junction bases not matched to a gene: 7.

This clonotype has only a few counts. This chain uses TRBV29-1 with TRBJ2-1, with TRBD2 identical over 10 bases. The CDR3 has 15 residues. The V gene end was trimmed by 2 bases and the J gene end by 4 bases; junction bases not matched to a gene: 5. CDR1 and CDR2 from the germline V gene are SQVTM and ANQGSEA. This CDR3 is CSVEPLGLAYNEQFF. CDR3 in DNA: TGCAGCGTTGAACCGTTGGGACTAGCGTACAATGAGCAGTTCTTC.

This clonotype was seen a handful of times. The chain has TRBV11-2 and TRBJ2-1, with 11 bases lining up with TRBD1. Germline V gives CDR1 SGHAT, CDR2 FQNNGV. V shed 4 bases and J 6 bases; nucleotides not matched to a gene: 5. The CDR3 covers 15 residues. The CDR3 reads CASSYGTGGFNEQFF. CDR3 sequence (DNA): TGTGCCAGCAGCTACGGGACAGGGGGTTTCAATGAGCAGTTCTTC.

The gene calls are TRBV11-2 and TRBJ2-7; 8 nucleotides match TRBD1. Germline V lookup: CDR1 SGHAT, CDR2 FQNNGV. Trimming cost V 1 base and J 3 bases; bases outside gene matches: 5. CDR3 size: 15 residues. The CDR3 DNA reads TGTGCCAGCAGCTTAGTGGGGACAGGACTCTACGAGCAGTACTTC. Protein sequence: CASSLVGTGLYEQYF.

The chain recombines TRBV20-1 with TRBJ2-3, with a tentative D call TRBD2 (5 bases). CDR1 is DFQATT, CDR2 SNEGSKA, per germline (reference sequence). The CDR3 spans 13 residues. Deletions cut 3 bases from V and 1 base from J, with 8 bases between. In DNA, the CDR3 is TGCAGTGCTAGTTGGCGGGGCACAGATACGCAGTATTTT. It codes for CSASWRGTDTQYF.